Here is one T cell receptor beta chain with its context. The data are from a study of blood T cell repertoires in COVID-19. On the study more broadly: Sites in the United States, Italy and Spain provided acute and convalescent COVID-19 samples. PBMCs, B-cell-depleted T cells, or T cells provided the cDNA or gDNA that made up the material.

Sequencing was performed with immunoSEQ multiplex PCR; in TCRdb, only in-frame clones are kept and a portion is missing. This table holds 70,000 or so clones, around 90% found once. The length of the CDR3 is 13 residues. CDR1 and CDR2 from the germline V gene are SGHTA and FQGNSA. Trimming pared 2 bases from V and 6 bases from J, leaving 11 bases between. The chain joins TRBV7-2 to TRBJ2-7; TRBD1 is a possible D gene (5 bases). The sequenced sample consisted of peripheral blood. The TCR originated in a human donor in a cohort sampled during active COVID-19. The CDR3 is CASSLLGDFEQYF. In DNA, the CDR3 is TGTGCCAGCAGCTTATTAGGGGATTTCGAGCAGTACTTC.